One sample yielded the 29 T cell receptor beta chains listed below, sequenced in a study of identical twins. From the 5' RACE reads, TCRdb called clonotypes with MiXCR, one entry per CDR3 protein. Of approximately 1.8 million distinct CDR3 sequences in the sample, under 35% were seen once. Input material: cord blood. The receptors come from a newborn girl in good health.

The J gene is TRBJ2-5, the V gene TRBV2; 12 bases agree with TRBD2. Trimming removed 2 bases from V and 0 bases from J; junction bases left unmatched: 1. Per germline, CDR1 SNHLY and CDR2 FYNNEI. The CDR3 loop spans 16 amino acids. As DNA, the CDR3 is TGTGCCAGCAGTGAAACTAGCGGGAGGTACCAAGAGACCCAGTACTTC. It specifies CASSETSGRYQETQYF.

This clonotype was recorded at least ten times. V gene TRBV2 combines with J gene TRBJ1-2; D is unclear. This CDR3 is 14 amino acids long. The germline V gene encodes CDR1 SNHLY and CDR2 FYNNEI. V lost 7 bases, J lost 4 bases, and 16 bases lay in between. The CDR3 nucleotides read TGTGCCAGCACCAAGGCCCGGGATCCCTATGGCTACACCTTC. This encodes CASTKARDPYGYTF.

This clonotype occurred a few times. This chain joins TRBV10-3 and TRBJ2-7; D possibly uses TRBD1 or TRBD2 (6 bases each). Per the germline V gene, CDR1 is ENHRY and CDR2 is SYGVKD. The CDR3 is made up of 17 amino acids. The V gene lost 0 bases and the J gene lost 0 bases, with 15 bases spanning the gap. The CDR3 DNA sequence: TGTGCCATCAGTGAGTCGGGGGGTCAGGGGAGCTCCTACGAGCAGTACTTC. This translates into CAISESGGQGSSYEQYF.

J is TRBJ2-7 and V is TRBV29-1; D is undetermined. Germline V CDR1 and CDR2: SQVTM, ANQGSEA. V lost 7 bases and J lost 3, with 10 bases in between. The CDR3 spans 11 residues. The CDR3 coding sequence is TGCAGCGCGTGGGCCTACTACGAGCAGTACTTC. This sequence encodes CSAWAYYEQYF.

The chain uses TRBV5-5 and TRBJ1-1; D unresolved. V was pared by 4 bases and J by 1 base, with 20 bases between. The V gene's germline CDR1 is SGHKS and CDR2 YYEKEE (reference sequence). The CDR3 is made up of 17 amino acids. CDR3 bases: TGTGCCAGCAGCAACCGCCCGGGCTTGGGCAGGAACACTGAAGCTTTCTTT. Protein sequence: CASSNRPGLGRNTEAFF. Full variable domain (outside the CDR3, taken from reference TRBV5-5 and TRBJ1-1): DAGVTQSPTHLIKTRGQQVTLRCSPISGHKSVSWYQQVLGQGPQFIFQYYEKEERGRGNFPDRFSARQFPNYSSELNVNALLLGDSALYLCASSNRPGLGRNTEAFFGQGTRLTVV.

J is TRBJ1-1 and V is TRBV30, with D uncertain. V lost 4 bases and J lost 6, with 27 bases in between. The CDR3 runs 17 residues. CDR1 GTSNPN and CDR2 SVGIG come from the germline V gene (reference sequence). As DNA, the CDR3 is TGTGCCTGGACTAGTGGCCGGCAGTTCCTAATAGTCCCTGAAGCTTTCTTT. Translating it yields CAWTSGRQFLIVPEAFF.

In this sample, this clonotype turned up a few times. The V gene is TRBV20-1, the J gene TRBJ1-6; 7 nucleotides agree with TRBD1. Germline trimming cut 3 bases from V and 3 bases from J; bases unmatched to any gene: 2. The CDR3 has 14 amino acids. CDR1 is DFQATT, CDR2 SNEGSKA, per germline (reference sequence). The CDR3 reads CSASRQGYNSPLHF. CDR3 coding DNA: TGCAGTGCTAGCAGACAGGGCTATAATTCACCCCTCCACTTT.

In its sample, this clonotype was seen a few times. This chain connects TRBV24-1 to TRBJ2-3, with a tentative D call TRBD2 (6 bases). Trimming removed 5 bases from V and 1 base from J, with 12 bases in between. CDR3 length equals 15 residues. In germline, CDR1 is KGHDR, CDR2 SFDVKD. CDR3 DNA sequence: TGTGCCACCAGTGTTGGTAGCGGAGGCACAGATACGCAGTATTTT. It codes for CATSVGSGGTDTQYF.

CDR3 sequence: CAIRNPGQNTGELFF. CDR3 in DNA: TGTGCCATCAGGAATCCGGGACAAAACACCGGGGAGCTGTTTTTT. The rearrangement uses TRBV10-3 and TRBJ2-2; weak D call: TRBD1 (6 bases). CDR3 length: 15 amino acids. Germline V gene lookup returns CDR1 ENHRY and CDR2 SYGVKD. The V end lost 6 bases, the J end lost 2 bases, and 13 bases lay between the germline ends.

The rearrangement joins TRBV6-5 to TRBJ1-2; TRBD1 might be the D (6 bases). The CDR3 has 13 residues. Germline V gene data show CDR1 as MNHEY and CDR2 as SVGAGI. The V gene lost 1 base and the J gene lost 6 bases, with 9 bases spanning the gap. As DNA, the CDR3 is TGTGCCAGCAGTTACTTGGGGGCTGATGGCTACACCTTC. As protein: CASSYLGADGYTF.

The table lists this clonotype with many counts. The genes are TRBV12-3 or TRBV12-4 and TRBJ2-7; perhaps TRBD2 as D (5 bases). The CDR3 is made up of 13 amino acids. With 5 bases removed from V and 4 bases from J, the gap between germline ends came to 12 bases. CDR3 sequence: CASSMVEGYEQYF. The CDR3, as DNA: TGTGCCAGCAGTATGGTCGAGGGATACGAGCAGTACTTC.

In DNA, the CDR3 is TGTGCCAGCAGCTTATACGCGAGCTCCTACAATGAGCAGTTCTTC. The encoded protein is CASSLYASSYNEQFF. The chain uses TRBV11-2 and TRBJ2-1; D unresolved. The CDR3 has 15 residues. Germline-derived CDR1 and CDR2 are SGHAT and FQNNGV. V gave up 2 bases and J gave up 0 bases, with 8 bases separating them.

This clonotype was detected only once. The rearrangement joins TRBV20-1 to TRBJ2-3; 13 positions match TRBD2. CDR3 size: 16 residues. The V segment lost 5 bases and the J segment 3 bases; nucleotides outside the gene matches: 8. Germline V gene sequence: CDR1 DFQATT, CDR2 SNEGSKA (reference sequence). The CDR3 nucleotides are TGCAGTGCTGCCTCCACTAGCGGGAGGGTGACAGATACGCAGTATTTT. It codes for CSAASTSGRVTDTQYF.

The chain links TRBV6-1 to TRBJ1-1; D is ambiguous. CDR1 MNHNS and CDR2 SASEGT come from the germline V gene. The length of the CDR3 is 14 residues. V was pared by 2 bases and J by 2 bases, with 9 bases between. CDR3: CASSEIALNTEAFF. The CDR3 DNA reads TGTGCCAGCAGTGAAATCGCGCTTAACACTGAAGCTTTCTTT.

V is TRBV5-6 and J is TRBJ1-4; D unresolved. V lost 1 base to trimming and J lost 0 bases, with 10 bases between them. The CDR3 length is 16 residues. Per germline, CDR1 SGHDT and CDR2 YYEEEE. The chain's CDR3 is CASSLRQPATNEKLFF. The CDR3 DNA is TGTGCCAGCAGCTTGCGTCAGCCCGCAACTAATGAAAAACTGTTTTTT.

The chain couples TRBV5-1 to TRBJ1-1; TRBD1 matches 11 bases. The CDR3 totals 13 residues. Trimming cost V 4 bases and J 7 bases; bases outside gene matches: 3. In germline, CDR1 is SGHRS, CDR2 YFSETQ. The CDR3 DNA reads TGCGCCAGCAGCATGGACAGGGGGCGTGAAGCTTTCTTT. Its protein product is CASSMDRGREAFF.

This clonotype was detected a few times. The chain employs TRBV10-3 and TRBJ2-1, with 10 positions matching TRBD2. V was pared by 6 bases and J by 7 bases, with 9 bases of the junction left unmatched. Germline V gene sequence: CDR1 ENHRY, CDR2 SYGVKD. The CDR3 is 15 residues long. The DNA for the CDR3 is TGTGCCATCAGGCCCAACAGCGGGGGGGCGAATGAGCAGTTCTTC. Protein sequence: CAIRPNSGGANEQFF.

The V call is TRBV27, the J call TRBJ2-1; 12 nucleotides align to TRBD2. The CDR3 consists of 15 residues. Germline CDR1 and CDR2: MNHEY and SMNVEV (reference sequence). V shed 2 bases and J 12 bases; nucleotides not matched to a gene: 8. CDR3 sequence reads: CASSLRASGGVGQFF. The CDR3 DNA reads as TGTGCCAGCAGTTTACGGGCTAGCGGGGGGGTAGGGCAGTTCTTC.

The genes are TRBV4-2 and TRBJ1-6; D gene unclear. This CDR3 is 15 amino acids long. Trimming cost V 3 bases and J 10 bases, with 16 bases left between them. Germline V gene sequence: CDR1 LGHNA, CDR2 YNFKEQ. The CDR3 sequence is CASSQVEALGSPLHF. DNA for the CDR3: TGTGCCAGCAGCCAGGTAGAGGCTCTTGGGTCACCCCTCCACTTT.

The rearrangement uses TRBV12-3 or TRBV12-4 and TRBJ1-1; a weak D match, TRBD1 (5 bases). V lost 1 base to trimming and J lost 1 base, with 10 bases between them. The CDR3 sequence is 15 residues long. The CDR3 DNA follows: TGTGCCAGCAGTTTAGTCCAGGGTGGGAACACTGAAGCTTTCTTT. Its translation: CASSLVQGGNTEAFF.

The CDR3 loop is CASRLAAPHQETQYF. The CDR3 DNA reads as TGTGCCAGCCGCCTAGCGGCTCCACATCAAGAGACCCAGTACTTC. The V gene is TRBV7-2, the J gene TRBJ2-5, with 7 positions matching TRBD2. Germline CDR1 reads SGHTA; CDR2 reads FQGNSA. V gave up 8 bases and J gave up 2 bases; unmatched junction bases: 11. The CDR3 spans 15 residues.

The chain uses TRBV3-1 and TRBJ1-2, with D perhaps matching TRBD1 (5 bases). V was trimmed by 0 bases and J by 7 bases, leaving 12 bases between them. Per germline, CDR1 LGHDT and CDR2 YNNKEL (reference sequence). The CDR3 is 14 residues long. CDR3 in DNA: TGTGCCAGCAGCCAAGATGGCTGGGGCTCTGGCTACACCTTC. Amino acid sequence: CASSQDGWGSGYTF.

This clonotype has just a few counts. The DNA for the CDR3 is TGTGCCACCAGCAGAGGGGACGTTAATGGCTACACCTTC. This encodes CATSRGDVNGYTF. The chain links TRBV15 to TRBJ1-2; D possibly corresponds to TRBD1 (5 bases). Germline V gene lookup returns CDR1 LNHNV and CDR2 YYDKDF (reference sequence). The ends were cut back, 1 base at V and 6 bases at J, with 9 bases in the middle. This CDR3 has 13 amino acids.

This clonotype was seen a handful of times. The CDR3 DNA is TGTGCCTATCGGCGGTCCCGGGAGCTGTTTTTT. It translates to CAYRRSRELFF. The V call is TRBV2, the J call TRBJ1-4; no clear D. The J call is uncertain, as TRBJ2-2 better fits the DNA end. Germline CDR1 SNHLY, CDR2 FYNNEI. This CDR3 region has 11 residues.

The chain uses TRBV28 and TRBJ2-2; 8 positions agree with TRBD1. CDR1 is MDHEN and CDR2 is SYDVKM in the germline V gene. The CDR3 totals 17 residues. J lost 6 bases, V lost 3 bases, and 12 bases had no gene match. CDR3 in amino acids: CASSFNVDRDVAGELFF. CDR3 nucleotide sequence: TGTGCCAGCAGTTTTAATGTGGACAGGGACGTTGCCGGGGAGCTGTTTTTT.

To note about this clonotype: One junction end does not reproduce the germline sequence, and a read error may be involved. The chain uses TRBV12-3 or TRBV12-4 and TRBJ1-5; D ambiguous. The CDR3 is made up of 13 amino acids. The CDR3 loop reads CTSSFTDNQPQHF. In nucleotides, the CDR3 is TGTACCAGCAGTTTCACGGACAATCAGCCCCAGCATTTT.

There are a few counts of this clonotype. The CDR3 is CASGYFLAGGYNEQFF. CDR3 sequence (DNA): TGTGCTAGTGGATACTTCCTAGCGGGAGGGTATAATGAGCAGTTCTTC. The V gene is TRBV12-5, the J gene TRBJ2-1, with 12 bases lining up with TRBD2. Germline-derived CDR1 and CDR2 are LGHNT and FRNRAP. The J segment lost 7 bases and the V segment lost 6 bases, leaving 10 bases of the junction unmatched. This CDR3 has 16 amino acids.

This clonotype was observed once. The chain joins TRBV6-4 to TRBJ2-1; TRBD2 agrees at 7 bases. After removal of 8 bases from V and 6 bases from J, the junction contained 19 bases not matched to a gene. The germline V gene encodes CDR1 MRHNA and CDR2 SNTAGT. This CDR3 has 17 amino acids. The CDR3 DNA reads TGTGCCAGCCGGGGACTATTCTTCTGTTCATCTAGCAATGAGCAGTTCTTC. This translates into CASRGLFFCSSSNEQFF.

The chain links TRBV5-1 to TRBJ2-1; D is perhaps TRBD1 or TRBD2 (5 bases each). TRBJ2-7 explains the end of the DNA better; the J call may be wrong. The CDR3 runs to 11 residues. The germline V gene encodes CDR1 SGHRS and CDR2 YFSETQ. CDR3 region: CASLLGREQYF. In DNA, the CDR3 is TGCGCCAGCCTCTTGGGACGGGAGCAGTACTTC.